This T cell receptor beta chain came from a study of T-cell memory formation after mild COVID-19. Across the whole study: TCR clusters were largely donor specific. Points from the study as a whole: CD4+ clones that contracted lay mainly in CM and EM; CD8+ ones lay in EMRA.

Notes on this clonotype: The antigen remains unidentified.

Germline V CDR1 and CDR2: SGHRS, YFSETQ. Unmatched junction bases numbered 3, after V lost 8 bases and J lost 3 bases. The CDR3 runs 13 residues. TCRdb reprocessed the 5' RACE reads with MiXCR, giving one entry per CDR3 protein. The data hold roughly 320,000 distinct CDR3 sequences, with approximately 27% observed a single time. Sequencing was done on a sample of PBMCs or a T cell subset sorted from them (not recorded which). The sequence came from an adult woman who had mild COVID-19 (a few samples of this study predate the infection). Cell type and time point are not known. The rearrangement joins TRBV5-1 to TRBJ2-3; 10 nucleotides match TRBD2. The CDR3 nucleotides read TGCGCCAGTGGACTAGCGGATACAGATACGCAGTATTTT. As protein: CASGLADTDTQYF.